This T cell receptor (beta chain) is drawn from a study of CD8 T cells in ankylosing spondylitis. 5'-RACE, quantitative and with molecular barcodes, yielded the TCR beta libraries. Each CDR3 protein gets one entry after TCRdb re-called the 5' RACE reads with MiXCR. The sample lists around 340,000 distinct CDR3 sequences, roughly 20% seen once, with 13% in the top ten. Germline values: CDR1 SGHRS, CDR2 YFSETQ. The CDR3 totals 14 residues. V was trimmed by 4 bases and J by 1 base, leaving 11 bases between them. V and J are TRBV5-1 and TRBJ1-1; no reliable D call. The sample taken for sequencing was blood, either unsorted or a sorted T cell fraction (not recorded which). This TCR derives from a male donor with ankylosing spondylitis or in good health (not recorded which). The CDR3 nucleotides read TGCGCCAGCAGCCCCTGGAGAACGAACACTGAAGCTTTCTTT. Amino acids: CASSPWRTNTEAFF.